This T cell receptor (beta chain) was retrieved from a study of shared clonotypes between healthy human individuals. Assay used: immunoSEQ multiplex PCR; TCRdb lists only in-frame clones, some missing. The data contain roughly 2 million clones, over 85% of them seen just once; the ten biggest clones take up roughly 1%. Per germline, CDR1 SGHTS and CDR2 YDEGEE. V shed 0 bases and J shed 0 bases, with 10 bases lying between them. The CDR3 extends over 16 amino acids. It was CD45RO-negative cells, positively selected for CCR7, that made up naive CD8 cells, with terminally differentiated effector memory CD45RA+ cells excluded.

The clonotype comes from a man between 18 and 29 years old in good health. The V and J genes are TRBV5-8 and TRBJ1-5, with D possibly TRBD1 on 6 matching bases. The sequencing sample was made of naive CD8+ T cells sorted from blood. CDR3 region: CASSLGGGYSNQPQHF. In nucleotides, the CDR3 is TGTGCCAGCAGCTTGGGGGGGGGCTATAGCAATCAGCCCCAGCATTTT.